This T cell receptor beta chain was profiled in a study of radiotherapy plus CTLA-4 blockade in lung cancer. Study conclusions and caveats: Researchers report tumor-derived TCR clones expanding in blood after radiotherapy plus ipilimumab.

This table comes from immunoSEQ multiplex PCR, and its TCRdb copy is limited to in-frame clones, with some not included. The table shows roughly 63,000 clones, with 70% to 80% occurring only once. With regard to this clone: Antigen: not known.

The sequence came from a human donor with non-small cell lung cancer whose response to radiotherapy plus ipilimumab could not be evaluated. Specimen: peripheral blood, collected from a patient treated with radiotherapy plus ipilimumab.

CDR3 protein: CASTPSGGDTGELFF. Written as DNA, the CDR3 is TGTGCCAGCACCCCTAGCGGGGGGGACACCGGGGAGCTGTTTTTT. The V and J genes are TRBV6-6 and TRBJ2-2, with 12 bases aligning to TRBD2. Per the germline V gene, CDR1 is MNHNY and CDR2 is SVGAGI (reference sequence). The CDR3 totals 15 residues. V was pared by 7 bases and J by 3 bases, with 3 bases of the junction left unmatched.